The next 21 T cell receptor beta chains were all read from a single sample in a study of CD8 T cells in ankylosing spondylitis. From the 5' RACE reads, TCRdb called clonotypes with MiXCR, one entry per CDR3 protein. The sample lists approximately 130,000 distinct CDR3 sequences, approximately 9.9% seen once, with 2.5% to 4% in the top ten. Sequencing input: blood, either unsorted or a sorted T cell fraction (not recorded which). These receptors were obtained from a male donor with ankylosing spondylitis or in good health (not recorded which).

As concerns this clonotype: A single base separates this from a much larger clone, so it may be a read error. This chain connects TRBV12-3 or TRBV12-4 to TRBJ1-3; tentatively, D is TRBD1 (5 bases). The V end lost 6 bases, the J end lost 6 bases, and 21 bases lay between the germline ends. The CDR3 runs 16 residues. CDR3 residues: CASSHPPGTTANTIYF. The DNA of the CDR3 is TGTGCCAGCAGCCATCCCCCAGGGACTACTGCAAACACCATATATTTT.

This clonotype has ten or more counts. The V gene is TRBV5-1, the J gene TRBJ2-3; 9 nucleotides line up with TRBD2. J was trimmed by 1 base and V by 4 bases; bases with no gene match: 4. The CDR3 runs to 15 residues. Germline values: CDR1 SGHRS, CDR2 YFSETQ. In DNA, the CDR3 is TGCGCCAGCAGCCCCTTAGCGGGGGGCACAGATACGCAGTATTTT. Translating it yields CASSPLAGGTDTQYF.

This clonotype was counted at least ten times. V usage is TRBV20-1 and J usage is TRBJ1-5, with TRBD1 as a possible D gene (5 bases). Per the germline V gene, CDR1 is DFQATT and CDR2 is SNEGSKA (reference sequence). V gave up 6 bases and J gave up 7 bases, with 16 bases separating them. This CDR3 region has 13 residues. DNA for the CDR3: TGCAGTGCCGCCGAGGGGCTCTGGCAGCCCCAGCATTTT. Translation gives CSAAEGLWQPQHF.

The V gene is TRBV4-2, the J gene TRBJ2-1; 13 bases are a match to TRBD2. The CDR3 runs 15 residues. Trimming at V came to 3 bases and at J to 5 bases, leaving 1 base not matched to a gene. CDR1 is LGHNA, CDR2 YNFKEQ, per germline. CDR3 in amino acids: CASSHGTSGDNEQFF. The DNA of the CDR3 is TGTGCCAGCAGCCACGGGACTAGCGGGGACAATGAGCAGTTCTTC.

To note about this clonotype: A junction end diverges from the germline sequence, so it may reflect a read error. The chain joins TRBV2 to TRBJ2-7; TRBD1 is a possible D gene (6 bases). There are 18 residues in the CDR3. Germline-derived CDR1 and CDR2 are SNHLY and FYNNEI. The CDR3 loop reads CAISPNPGYTGSSYEQYF. In DNA form, the CDR3 reads TGTGCCATCAGTCCAAACCCGGGATACACAGGGAGCTCCTACGAGCAGTACTTC.

This clonotype was seen a few times. The rearrangement uses TRBV12-3 or TRBV12-4 and TRBJ2-3; TRBD1 is a possible D gene (5 bases). Trimming removed 7 bases at V and 3 bases at J, with 14 bases between. The length of the CDR3 is 14 residues. This chain's CDR3 is CASTSGLGTDTQYF. The CDR3, as DNA: TGTGCCAGCACTTCAGGGCTAGGGACAGATACGCAGTATTTT.

This clonotype was counted many times. J is TRBJ1-6 and V is TRBV10-3; D unclear. CDR3 length equals 14 residues. Trimming pared 0 bases from V and 11 bases from J, leaving 11 bases between. Germline CDR1 and CDR2: ENHRY and SYGVKD. The CDR3 spells CAISESPREAPLHF. The CDR3 nucleotides read TGTGCCATCAGTGAGTCCCCCCGAGAGGCACCCCTCCACTTT.

The J gene is TRBJ2-7, the V gene TRBV7-6; D possibly corresponds to TRBD2 (6 bases). This CDR3 spans 16 amino acids. From germline, CDR1 is SGHVS and CDR2 FNYEAQ. V was pared by 1 base and J by 4 bases, with 17 bases between. DNA for the CDR3: TGTGCCAGCAGCTTAGGACTAGATGGAGTTCGGTACGAGCAGTACTTC. Amino acid sequence: CASSLGLDGVRYEQYF.

In its sample, this clonotype was seen many times. The gene calls are TRBV9 and TRBJ2-2; D not resolved. The V and J ends lost 0 bases and 6 bases respectively, with 6 bases between them. CDR1 and CDR2 (germline): SGDLS, YYNGEE. This CDR3 is 13 amino acids long. Written as DNA, the CDR3 is TGTGCCAGCAGCGTAGCTACAGCCGGGGAGCTGTTTTTT. As protein: CASSVATAGELFF. Combining the CDR3 with reference TRBV9 and TRBJ2-2 gives the whole variable domain DSGVTQTPKHLITATGQRVTLRCSPRSGDLSVYWYQQSLDQGLQFLIQYYNGEERAKGNILERFSAQQFPDLHSELNLSSLELGDSALYFCASSVATAGELFFGEGSRLTVL.

This clonotype was recorded many times. The chain employs TRBV3-1 and TRBJ2-1; no clear D. V dropped 1 base and J dropped 3 bases, with 13 bases sitting between them. This CDR3 comprises 16 residues. The germline gives CDR1 LGHDT, CDR2 YNNKEL (reference sequence). The CDR3 region is CASSQAPQVRYNEQFF. The CDR3 coding sequence is TGTGCCAGCAGCCAAGCCCCTCAGGTACGCTACAATGAGCAGTTCTTC.

On this clonotype itself: One base away lies a much larger clone, so this may be a sequencing read error. This chain connects TRBV5-5 to TRBJ2-1; 7 positions agree with TRBD1. Unmatched junction bases numbered 12, after V lost 4 bases and J lost 5 bases. Germline-derived CDR1 and CDR2 are SGHKS and YYEKEE (reference sequence). This CDR3 region has 16 residues. The DNA for the CDR3 is TGTGCCAGCAGCCGCGGCGACAGGGAAACCAACAATGAGCAGTTCTTC. This encodes CASSRGDRETNNEQFF.

This clonotype showed up many times. The V call is TRBV12-3 or TRBV12-4, the J call TRBJ2-1; weak D call: TRBD2 (6 bases). The CDR3 is made up of 14 amino acids. V was cut by 10 bases and J by 6 bases, with 19 bases left in between. In DNA, the CDR3 is TGTGCCACCGACCTGCCGCGACTAGGCAATGAGCAGTTCTTC. Translation gives CATDLPRLGNEQFF.

This clonotype showed up just a few times. V is TRBV20-1 and J is TRBJ2-3; D remains ambiguous. Germline lookup yields CDR1 DFQATT and CDR2 SNEGSKA (reference sequence). The CDR3 is made up of 11 amino acids. With 6 bases removed from V and 3 bases from J, the gap between germline ends came to 7 bases. The CDR3 DNA follows: TGCAGTGCAAAGGGAACAGATACGCAGTATTTT. Translated: CSAKGTDTQYF.

This clonotype was counted many times. The rearrangement joins TRBV7-9 to TRBJ2-1; D is possibly TRBD2 (6 bases). Trimming took 4 bases from V and 2 from J, leaving 15 bases between them. CDR1 and CDR2 (germline): SEHNR, FQNEAQ (reference sequence). This CDR3 is 16 amino acids long. The CDR3 DNA follows: TGTGCCAGCAGCTCGGCAAGGGACTCAGCCTACAATGAGCAGTTCTTC. As protein: CASSSARDSAYNEQFF. The complete variable domain, with remaining parts taken from reference TRBV7-9 and TRBJ2-1, reads DTGVSQNPRHKITKRGQNVTFRCDPISEHNRLYWYRQTLGQGPEFLTYFQNEAQLEKSRLLSDRFSAERPKGSFSTLEIQRTEQGDSAMYLCASSSARDSAYNEQFFGPGTRLTVL.

This clonotype occurred a few times. The chain combines TRBV5-5 with TRBJ2-1; 10 nucleotides line up with TRBD1. Germline CDR1 is SGHKS and CDR2 is YYEKEE (reference sequence). The CDR3 has 15 residues. J gave up 7 bases and V 1 base, and 5 bases lay outside the gene matches. CDR3 sequence reads: CASSLLGQGHNEQFF. In DNA, the CDR3 is TGTGCCAGCAGCTTGCTGGGACAGGGGCATAATGAGCAGTTCTTC.

In its sample, this clonotype was seen many times. The rearrangement links TRBV12-3 or TRBV12-4 to TRBJ1-4; D unclear. The CDR3 length is 14 residues. V was cut by 6 bases and J by 5 bases, with 13 bases left in between. CDR3 region: CASSPTAENEKLFF. CDR3 sequence (DNA): TGTGCCAGCAGCCCGACGGCCGAAAATGAAAAACTGTTTTTT.

This clonotype was counted many times. The rearrangement uses TRBV20-1 and TRBJ2-3, with D tentatively TRBD2 (6 bases). Per germline, CDR1 DFQATT and CDR2 SNEGSKA (reference sequence). The V gene lost 3 bases and the J gene lost 0 bases, with 16 bases spanning the gap. The CDR3 is made up of 16 amino acids. CDR3 in DNA: TGCAGTGCTAGCATCCGGGACTCCAAAAGCACAGATACGCAGTATTTT. Translation gives CSASIRDSKSTDTQYF.

This clonotype was counted many times. The J gene is TRBJ2-7, the V gene TRBV12-3 or TRBV12-4, with D unresolved. Trimming removed 6 bases at V and 3 bases at J, with 15 bases between. The CDR3 length is 14 residues. CDR3 sequence reads: CASSPPEPYYEQYF. The CDR3 bases are TGTGCCAGCAGCCCCCCCGAGCCCTACTACGAGCAGTACTTC.

This clonotype was counted many times. This chain uses TRBV19 with TRBJ2-1, with 7 bases that match TRBD2. Germline CDR1 and CDR2: LNHDA and SQIVND (reference sequence). Trimming at V came to 3 bases and at J to 7 bases, leaving 12 bases not matched to a gene. The CDR3 is 16 residues long. In DNA form, the CDR3 reads TGTGCCAGTAGTATTGGGGGGGACCCCGGGGTAAATGAGCAGTTCTTC. Translation gives CASSIGGDPGVNEQFF.

Many counts were recorded for this clonotype. This sequence joins TRBV19 and TRBJ2-2, with 11 nucleotides matching TRBD2. Germline V CDR1 and CDR2: LNHDA, SQIVND (reference sequence). This CDR3 contains 13 residues. The V and J ends lost 10 bases and 7 bases, in that order; junction bases with no gene match: 5. This CDR3 reads CATSGLAVGELFF. DNA for the CDR3: TGTGCCACCTCGGGACTAGCGGTCGGGGAGCTGTTTTTT.

This clonotype appeared many times. The chain is built from TRBV20-1 and TRBJ2-7, with 11 bases lining up with TRBD2. The CDR3 length is 14 residues. V dropped 3 bases and J dropped 3; count of bases not matched to a gene: 4. Germline CDR1 DFQATT, CDR2 SNEGSKA (reference sequence). CDR3 in amino acids: CSARTSGEVYEQYF. Here the CDR3 DNA reads TGCAGTGCTAGGACTAGCGGGGAAGTCTACGAGCAGTACTTC.